Each of the 26 T cell receptor beta chains below was sequenced from the same sample in a study of T cells after yellow fever vaccination. TCRdb re-analysed the 5' RACE reads in MiXCR, keeping a single row per CDR3 protein. The sample lists fewer than 350,000 distinct CDR3 sequences, roughly 9.4% occurring once. Here the sequenced sample was PBMCs, taken on the day of the first yellow fever vaccination. These receptors were obtained from a man between 18 and 35 years old who received the YFV17D yellow fever vaccine.

V is TRBV27 and J is TRBJ1-2; 8 bases map to TRBD1. Germline V lookup: CDR1 MNHEY, CDR2 SMNVEV (reference sequence). The CDR3 runs 15 residues. V gave up 6 bases and J gave up 6 bases; unmatched junction bases: 12. This CDR3 reads CASSPWDRRGDGYTF. CDR3 nucleotides: TGTGCCAGCAGCCCCTGGGACAGGAGAGGGGATGGCTACACCTTC.

The chain recombines TRBV12-3 or TRBV12-4 with TRBJ2-1; 10 positions match TRBD2. The CDR3 has 16 amino acids. V trimming: 8 bases; J trimming: 4 bases; junction bases outside the gene matches: 11. CDR3 bases: TGTGCCAGCGGCCCCGAAAGGACTAGCGGTTACAATGAGCAGTTCTTC. Translation: CASGPERTSGYNEQFF.

This clonotype has ten or more counts. The chain links TRBV27 to TRBJ2-7; 8 bases line up with TRBD1. This CDR3 is built from 14 residues. Germline V gene data show CDR1 as MNHEY and CDR2 as SMNVEV (reference sequence). With V trimmed by 5 bases and J by 6 bases, 9 bases remained unmatched. The CDR3 DNA is TGTGCCAGCAGTCGCCGACAGGGGCTTGGCGAGCAGTACGTC. It translates to CASSRRQGLGEQYV.

The sample holds many counts of this clonotype. The rearrangement joins TRBV12-3 or TRBV12-4 to TRBJ1-1; perhaps TRBD1 as D (6 bases). V was cut by 5 bases and J by 3 bases, with 13 bases left in between. The CDR3 has 14 amino acids. The CDR3 DNA reads as TGTGCCAGCAGTCTGGCCGGGACATACACTGAAGCTTTCTTT. Its protein product is CASSLAGTYTEAFF.

Only a few counts were recorded for this clonotype. This CDR3 is CASRGQGAEEQFF. Written as DNA, the CDR3 is TGCGCCAGCAGAGGACAGGGGGCGGAAGAGCAGTTCTTC. The chain carries TRBV5-1 and TRBJ2-1; 11 bases line up with TRBD1. The CDR3 contains 13 residues. V was pared by 5 bases and J by 10 bases, with 5 bases of the junction left unmatched. The V gene's germline CDR1 is SGHRS and CDR2 YFSETQ.

The sample holds many counts of this clonotype. This chain uses TRBV9 with TRBJ2-3; D not certain. The germline gives CDR1 SGDLS, CDR2 YYNGEE. V was cut by 0 bases and J by 0 bases, with 5 bases left in between. CDR3 length: 14 residues. This CDR3 is CASSVAGSTDTQYF. The CDR3 nucleotides read TGTGCCAGCAGCGTAGCCGGTAGCACAGATACGCAGTATTTT.

This chain links TRBV10-3 with TRBJ1-6; no clear D. The CDR3 totals 14 residues. V was trimmed by 3 bases and J by 7 bases, leaving 10 bases between them. Germline lookup yields CDR1 ENHRY and CDR2 SYGVKD. The CDR3 region is CAISEGGLNSPLHF. CDR3 nucleotide sequence: TGTGCCATCAGTGAAGGAGGCTTGAATTCACCCCTCCACTTT.

This clonotype was counted between two and nine times. The chain joins TRBV7-2 to TRBJ2-5; a possible D gene is TRBD2 (6 bases). The germline V gene encodes CDR1 SGHTA and CDR2 FQGNSA. This CDR3 is built from 17 residues. The V and J ends lost 4 bases and 1 base respectively, with 19 bases between them. The CDR3: CASSWASPGDSQETQYF. As DNA, the CDR3 is TGTGCCAGCAGCTGGGCCAGCCCGGGGGATAGCCAAGAGACCCAGTACTTC.

This clonotype was counted many times. This chain connects TRBV20-1 to TRBJ2-4; the D gene is possibly TRBD2 (5 bases). The CDR3 loop spans 14 amino acids. Trimming removed 0 bases at V and 2 bases at J, with 8 bases between. The germline V gene encodes CDR1 DFQATT and CDR2 SNEGSKA (reference sequence). Here the CDR3 reads CSARETGTKNIQYF. The CDR3 DNA is TGCAGTGCTAGAGAGACGGGAACCAAAAACATTCAGTACTTC.

This clonotype has a count of ten or more. The chain employs TRBV4-1 and TRBJ1-2; the D is unclear. Between the trimmed V and J ends, which lost 0 bases and 4 bases, there was a span of 12 bases. CDR1 is MGHRA and CDR2 is YSYEKL in the germline V gene. The CDR3 consists of 15 residues. CDR3 sequence (DNA): TGCGCCAGCAGCCAAGATTTCGGAGAGGGCTATGGCTACACCTTC. Its translation is CASSQDFGEGYGYTF.

This clonotype was observed at least ten times. The rearrangement joins TRBV6-5 to TRBJ1-2, with D possibly TRBD1 on 5 matching bases. The CDR3 has 15 amino acids. With 4 bases removed from V and 3 bases from J, the gap between germline ends came to 15 bases. Germline lookup yields CDR1 MNHEY and CDR2 SVGAGI. The CDR3 nucleotides read TGTGCCAGCAGTTCCGTCCTCGAGACAGACTATGGCTACACCTTC. Protein product: CASSSVLETDYGYTF.

The chain's CDR3 is CASSLGPTDSPLHF. Here the CDR3 DNA reads TGTGCCAGCAGCCTGGGGCCCACCGATTCACCCCTCCACTTT. J is TRBJ1-6 and V is TRBV7-2, with D perhaps matching TRBD1 (5 bases). The germline gives CDR1 SGHTA, CDR2 FQGNSA. The CDR3 runs to 14 residues. V lost 5 bases and J lost 8, with 13 bases in between.

The chain joins TRBV6-2 or TRBV6-3 to TRBJ1-2, with D tentatively TRBD1 (6 bases). Trimming removed 2 bases at V and 2 bases at J, with 6 bases between. Germline CDR1 MNHEY, CDR2 SVGEGT. The CDR3 is 13 amino acids. The CDR3 coding sequence is TGTGCCAGCAGTTACGGACAGAACTATGGCTACACCTTC. Encoded protein: CASSYGQNYGYTF.

This clonotype was counted between two and nine times. V gene TRBV5-1 combines with J gene TRBJ1-1; 11 positions agree with TRBD1. V dropped 2 bases and J dropped 6; count of bases not matched to a gene: 6. Germline V gives CDR1 SGHRS, CDR2 YFSETQ. CDR3 length: 15 amino acids. CDR3 loop: CASSFGTGGLSEAFF. DNA for the CDR3: TGCGCCAGCAGCTTTGGGACAGGGGGTCTGTCTGAAGCTTTCTTT.

This clonotype was counted at least ten times. The chain uses TRBV7-9 and TRBJ2-5; 12 bases agree with TRBD2. The V gene end was trimmed by 5 bases and the J gene end by 3 bases; junction bases not matched to a gene: 7. This CDR3 region has 16 residues. The germline V gene encodes CDR1 SEHNR and CDR2 FQNEAQ (reference sequence). CDR3 nucleotides: TGTGCCAGCAGCCAGACTAGCGGGGGAGAGAAAGAGACCCAGTACTTC. It is translated as CASSQTSGGEKETQYF.

The rearrangement joins TRBV18 to TRBJ2-3; unclear D gene. V was pared by 3 bases and J by 3 bases, with 7 bases between. The CDR3 contains 13 residues. The germline CDR1 and CDR2 sequences are KGHSH and LQKENI. The CDR3 region has the DNA TGTGCCAGCTCACCCCTCCGTACAGATACGCAGTATTTT. It encodes CASSPLRTDTQYF.

The chain couples TRBV4-3 to TRBJ2-1; D remains unclear. The CDR3 contains 16 residues. In germline, CDR1 is LGHNA, CDR2 YSLEER. The CDR3 DNA sequence: TGCTTCAGCAGCCAAGATATATGGGCGGCCTACAATGAGCAGTTCTTC. Its translation is CFSSQDIWAAYNEQFF.

Written as DNA, the CDR3 is TGTGCCAGCAGCTCCCTAAGAGGTGGGACAGGGGTCGTGGAGACCCAGTACTTC. Protein sequence: CASSSLRGGTGVVETQYF. The chain employs TRBV7-6 and TRBJ2-5, with TRBD1 identical over 10 bases. Germline V gene lookup returns CDR1 SGHVS and CDR2 FNYEAQ. The CDR3 consists of 18 residues. After removal of 4 bases from V and 5 bases from J, the junction contained 16 bases not matched to a gene.

The J gene is TRBJ1-2, the V gene TRBV6-6; 9 nucleotides align to TRBD1. The CDR3 loop spans 13 amino acids. V lost 5 bases to trimming and J lost 8 bases; unmatched junction nucleotides: 6. Germline V lookup: CDR1 MNHNY, CDR2 SVGAGI (reference sequence). The CDR3 here is CASSGTGSRGYTF. CDR3 nucleotides: TGTGCCAGCAGTGGGACAGGGAGTAGGGGCTACACCTTC.

This clonotype was seen a single time. The chain is built from TRBV15 and TRBJ2-4; perhaps TRBD2 as D (5 bases). The length of the CDR3 is 16 residues. Germline CDR1 is LNHNV and CDR2 is YYDKDF (reference sequence). V lost 6 bases to trimming and J lost 5 bases, with 20 bases between them. Here the CDR3 DNA reads TGTGCCACCAGTACAGAGTGGGCCGGGGTGGAAAACATTCAGTACTTC. The encoded protein is CATSTEWAGVENIQYF.

V usage is TRBV5-1 and J usage is TRBJ2-1; D might be TRBD1 or TRBD2, each matching 5 bases. This CDR3 is built from 15 residues. Germline CDR1 and CDR2: SGHRS and YFSETQ. V gave up 4 bases and J gave up 6 bases, with 17 bases separating them. The CDR3 reads CASSRDGPGFNEQFF. The CDR3 bases are TGCGCCAGCAGCCGGGACGGACCGGGGTTCAATGAGCAGTTCTTC.

This clonotype has more than one count but fewer than ten. The rearrangement uses TRBV13 and TRBJ2-5; D is undetermined. CDR1 and CDR2 from the germline V gene are PRHDT and FYEKMQ (reference sequence). The length of the CDR3 is 14 residues. V was shortened by 3 bases and J by 0 bases, with 8 bases between the two germline ends. CDR3 sequence (DNA): TGTGCCAGCAGCTTGGTAGGGAACCAAGAGACCCAGTACTTC. Amino acid sequence: CASSLVGNQETQYF. The variable domain in full, completed from reference TRBV13 and TRBJ2-5, reads AAGVIQSPRHLIKEKRETATLKCYPIPRHDTVYWYQQGPGQDPQFLISFYEKMQSDKGSIPDRFSAQQFSDYHSELNMSSLELGDSALYFCASSLVGNQETQYFGPGTRLLVL.

The rearrangement links TRBV20-1 to TRBJ2-1; D unclear. CDR3 length: 16 amino acids. V lost 1 base and J 6 bases, leaving 19 bases between the germline ends. CDR1 and CDR2 from the germline V gene are DFQATT and SNEGSKA (reference sequence). CDR3 nucleotides: TGCAGTGCTAGAGGCCCTCCTAACATCTTAAGCAATGAGCAGTTCTTC. Its translation: CSARGPPNILSNEQFF.

This clonotype was seen more than once but under ten times. The V call is TRBV7-6, the J call TRBJ2-2; D may be TRBD1 or TRBD2 (5 bases each). Germline V gene sequence: CDR1 SGHVS, CDR2 FNYEAQ. V was clipped by 3 bases and J by 6 bases, with 20 bases between them. The CDR3 loop spans 17 amino acids. The CDR3 region has the DNA TGTGCCAGCAGCTTCTTTAGGGGCGGGCAGGCGGCCGGGGAGCTGTTTTTT. This gives the protein CASSFFRGGQAAGELFF.

This clonotype was observed a handful of times. V usage is TRBV20-1 and J usage is TRBJ2-5; D assignment may be TRBD1 or TRBD2 (5 bases each). The CDR3 runs to 14 residues. V was cut by 6 bases and J by 1 base, with 15 bases left in between. Germline CDR1 and CDR2: DFQATT and SNEGSKA (reference sequence). This chain's CDR3 is CSARHGGTQETQYF. The CDR3 coding sequence is TGCAGTGCCAGACACGGTGGGACCCAAGAGACCCAGTACTTC.

The chain carries TRBV7-9 and TRBJ2-5; 8 bases match TRBD2. Germline V gene data show CDR1 as SEHNR and CDR2 as FQNEAQ (reference sequence). The CDR3 runs 15 residues. The J segment lost 0 bases and the V segment lost 3 bases, leaving 3 bases of the junction unmatched. The CDR3: CASSFPAGDQETQYF. CDR3 coding DNA: TGTGCCAGCAGCTTCCCAGCGGGGGACCAAGAGACCCAGTACTTC.